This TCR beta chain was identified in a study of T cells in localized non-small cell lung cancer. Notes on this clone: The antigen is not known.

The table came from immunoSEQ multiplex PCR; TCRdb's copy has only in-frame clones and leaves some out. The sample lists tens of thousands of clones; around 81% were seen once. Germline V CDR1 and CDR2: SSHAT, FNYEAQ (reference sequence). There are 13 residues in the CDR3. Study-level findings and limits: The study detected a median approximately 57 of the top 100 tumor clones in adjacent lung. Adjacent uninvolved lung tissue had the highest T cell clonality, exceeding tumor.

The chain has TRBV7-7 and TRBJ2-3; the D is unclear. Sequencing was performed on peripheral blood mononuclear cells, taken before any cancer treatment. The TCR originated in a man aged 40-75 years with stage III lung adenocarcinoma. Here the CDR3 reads CALAKDRTDTQYF. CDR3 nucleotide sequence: TGTGCTTTGGCTAAGGACCGCACAGATACGCAGTATTTT.